A single count supports the clone carrying this T cell receptor beta chain. The data were obtained in a study of T cell changes during pregnancy in multiple sclerosis. Some clones are missing from TCRdb's copy, which holds only in-frame ones; the method was immunoSEQ multiplex PCR. The sample includes 32,000 or so clones, roughly nine tenths seen only once; the top ten take about 10%. The germline gives CDR1 SNHLY, CDR2 FYNNEI. Trimming stripped 6 bases from V and 0 bases from J, with 22 bases between. This CDR3 is 18 amino acids long. This receptor was taken from a female donor with multiple sclerosis, enrolled in a pregnancy study. The chain employs TRBV2 and TRBJ2-3; weak D call: TRBD2 (5 bases). The sequences come from CD8+ T cells from peripheral blood mononuclear cells, collected in the second trimester of pregnancy. This CDR3 is CASSHLLPGRTSTDTQYF. As DNA, the CDR3 is TGTGCCAGCAGCCATCTACTACCGGGAAGAACGAGCACAGATACGCAGTATTTT.